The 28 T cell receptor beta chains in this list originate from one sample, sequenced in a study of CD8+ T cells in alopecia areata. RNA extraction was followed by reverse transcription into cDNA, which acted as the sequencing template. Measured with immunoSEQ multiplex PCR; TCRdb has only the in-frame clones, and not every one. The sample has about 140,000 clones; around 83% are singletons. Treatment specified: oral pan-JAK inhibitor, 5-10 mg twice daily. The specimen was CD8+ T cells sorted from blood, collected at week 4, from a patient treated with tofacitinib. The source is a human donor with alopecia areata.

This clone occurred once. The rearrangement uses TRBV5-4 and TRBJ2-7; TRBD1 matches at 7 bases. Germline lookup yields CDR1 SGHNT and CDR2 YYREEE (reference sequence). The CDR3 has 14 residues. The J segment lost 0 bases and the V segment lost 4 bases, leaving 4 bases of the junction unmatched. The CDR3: CASSPDRSSYEQYF. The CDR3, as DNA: TGTGCCAGCAGCCCGGACAGGAGCTCCTACGAGCAGTACTTC.

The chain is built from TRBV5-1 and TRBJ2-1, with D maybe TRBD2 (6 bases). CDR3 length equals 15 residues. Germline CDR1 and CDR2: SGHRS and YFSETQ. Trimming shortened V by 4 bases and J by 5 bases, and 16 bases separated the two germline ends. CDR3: CASSQLTEGHNEQFF. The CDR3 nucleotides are TGCGCCAGCAGCCAGTTGACGGAGGGGCACAATGAGCAGTTCTTC. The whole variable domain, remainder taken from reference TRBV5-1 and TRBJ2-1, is KAGVTQTPRYLIKTRGQQVTLSCSPISGHRSVSWYQQTPGQGLQFLFEYFSETQRNKGNFPGRFSGRQFSNSRSEMNVSTLELGDSALYLCASSQLTEGHNEQFFGPGTRLTVL.

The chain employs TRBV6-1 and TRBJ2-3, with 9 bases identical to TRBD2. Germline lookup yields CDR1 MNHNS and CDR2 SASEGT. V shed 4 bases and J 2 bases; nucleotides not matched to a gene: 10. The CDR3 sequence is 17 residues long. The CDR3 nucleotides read TGTGCCAGCAGTGGTTTTAGTAGCGGGGGACTCACAGATACGCAGTATTTT. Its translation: CASSGFSSGGLTDTQYF.

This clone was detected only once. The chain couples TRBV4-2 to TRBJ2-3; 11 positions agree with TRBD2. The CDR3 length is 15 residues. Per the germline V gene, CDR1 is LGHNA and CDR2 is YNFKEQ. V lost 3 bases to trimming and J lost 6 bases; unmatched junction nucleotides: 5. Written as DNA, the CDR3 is TGTGCCAGCAGCCAGGAGGCTAGCGGGGGGGATACGCAGTATTTT. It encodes CASSQEASGGDTQYF.

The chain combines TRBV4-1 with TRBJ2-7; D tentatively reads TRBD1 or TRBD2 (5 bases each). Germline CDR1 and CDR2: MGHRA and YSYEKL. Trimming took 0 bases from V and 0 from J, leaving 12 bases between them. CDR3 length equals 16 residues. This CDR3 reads CASSQERGVVSYEQYF. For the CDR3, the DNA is TGCGCCAGCAGCCAAGAAAGAGGGGTGGTCTCCTACGAGCAGTACTTC.

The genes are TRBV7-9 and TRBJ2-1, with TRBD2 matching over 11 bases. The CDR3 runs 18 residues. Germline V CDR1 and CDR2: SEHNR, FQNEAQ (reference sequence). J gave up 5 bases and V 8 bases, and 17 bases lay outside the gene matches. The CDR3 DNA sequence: TGTGCCAGCTTCCCGACTAGCGGGATACCTCTACCACACAATGAGCAGTTCTTC. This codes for CASFPTSGIPLPHNEQFF.

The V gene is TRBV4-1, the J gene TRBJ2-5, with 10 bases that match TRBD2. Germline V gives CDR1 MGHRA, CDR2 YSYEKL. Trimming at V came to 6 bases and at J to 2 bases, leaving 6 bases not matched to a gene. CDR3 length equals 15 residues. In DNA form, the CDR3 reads TGCGCCAGCAGTCGGACTAGCGGATTACAAGAGACCCAGTACTTC. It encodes CASSRTSGLQETQYF.

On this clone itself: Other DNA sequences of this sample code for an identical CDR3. The chain's CDR3 is CASSQSGGSYNEQFF. CDR3 nucleotide sequence: TGCGCCAGCAGCCAATCGGGGGGCTCCTACAATGAGCAGTTCTTC. The chain links TRBV4-1 to TRBJ2-1, with 7 bases fitting TRBD2. The CDR3 totals 15 residues. J lost 0 bases, V lost 2 bases, and 1 base had no gene match. CDR1 and CDR2 (germline): MGHRA, YSYEKL.

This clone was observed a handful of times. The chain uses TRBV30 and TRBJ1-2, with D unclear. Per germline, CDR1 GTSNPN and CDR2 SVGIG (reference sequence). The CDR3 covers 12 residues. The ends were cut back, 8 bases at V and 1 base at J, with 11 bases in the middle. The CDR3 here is CAVRSVNYGYTF. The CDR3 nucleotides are TGTGCCGTGCGATCCGTTAACTATGGCTACACCTTC.

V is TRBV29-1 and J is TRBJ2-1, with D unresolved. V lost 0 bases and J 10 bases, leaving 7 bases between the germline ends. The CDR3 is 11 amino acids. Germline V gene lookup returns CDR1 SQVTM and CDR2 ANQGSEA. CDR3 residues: CSVEELAEQFF. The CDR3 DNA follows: TGCAGCGTTGAAGAGTTGGCGGAGCAGTTCTTC.

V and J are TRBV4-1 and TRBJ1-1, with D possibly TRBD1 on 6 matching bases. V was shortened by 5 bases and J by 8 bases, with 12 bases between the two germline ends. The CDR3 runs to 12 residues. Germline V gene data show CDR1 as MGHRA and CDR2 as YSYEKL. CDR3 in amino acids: CASSGTQGEAFF. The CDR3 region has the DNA TGCGCCAGCAGCGGGACCCAGGGGGAAGCTTTCTTT.

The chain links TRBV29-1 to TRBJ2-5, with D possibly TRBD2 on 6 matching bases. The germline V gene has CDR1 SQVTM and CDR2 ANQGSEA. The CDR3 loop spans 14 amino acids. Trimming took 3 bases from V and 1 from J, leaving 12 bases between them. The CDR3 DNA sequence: TGCAGCGTTGATATGGGGGAGGCCCAAGAGACCCAGTACTTC. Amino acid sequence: CSVDMGEAQETQYF.

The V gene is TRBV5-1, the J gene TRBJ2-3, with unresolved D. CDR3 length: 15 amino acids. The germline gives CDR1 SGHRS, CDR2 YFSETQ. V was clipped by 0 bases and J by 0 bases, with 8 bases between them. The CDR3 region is CASSLVPESTDTQYF. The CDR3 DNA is TGCGCCAGCAGCTTGGTTCCAGAAAGCACAGATACGCAGTATTTT.

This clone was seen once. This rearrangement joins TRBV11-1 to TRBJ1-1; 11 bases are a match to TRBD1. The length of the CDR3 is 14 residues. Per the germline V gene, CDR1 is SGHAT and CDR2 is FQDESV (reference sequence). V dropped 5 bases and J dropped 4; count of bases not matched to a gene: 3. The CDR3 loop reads CASSRTGGITEAFF. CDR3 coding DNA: TGTGCCAGCAGCCGGACAGGGGGCATCACTGAAGCTTTCTTT.

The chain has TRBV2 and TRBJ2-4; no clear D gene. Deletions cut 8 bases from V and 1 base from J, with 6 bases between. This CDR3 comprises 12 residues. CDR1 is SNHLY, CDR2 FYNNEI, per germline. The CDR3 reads CASPGAKNIQYF. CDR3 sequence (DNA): TGTGCCAGCCCGGGCGCCAAAAACATTCAGTACTTC.

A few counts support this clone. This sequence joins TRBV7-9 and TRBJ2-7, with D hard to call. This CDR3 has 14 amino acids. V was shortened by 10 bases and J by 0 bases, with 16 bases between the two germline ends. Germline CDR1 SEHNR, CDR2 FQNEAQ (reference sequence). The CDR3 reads CAIPRQDGSYEQYF. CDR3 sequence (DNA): TGTGCCATCCCCCGGCAGGACGGCTCCTACGAGCAGTACTTC.

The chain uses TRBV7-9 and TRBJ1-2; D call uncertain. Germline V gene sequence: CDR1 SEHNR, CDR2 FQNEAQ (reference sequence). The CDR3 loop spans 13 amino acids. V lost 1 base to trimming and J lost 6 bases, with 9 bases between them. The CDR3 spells CASSLDGNHGYTF. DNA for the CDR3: TGTGCCAGCAGCTTAGACGGCAACCATGGCTACACCTTC.

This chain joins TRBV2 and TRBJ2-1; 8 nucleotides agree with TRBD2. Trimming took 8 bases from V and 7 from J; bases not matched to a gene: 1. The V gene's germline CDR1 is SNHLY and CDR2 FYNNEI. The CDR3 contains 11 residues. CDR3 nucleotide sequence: TGTGCCAGCTCGGGGGGGAATGAGCAGTTCTTC. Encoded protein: CASSGGNEQFF.

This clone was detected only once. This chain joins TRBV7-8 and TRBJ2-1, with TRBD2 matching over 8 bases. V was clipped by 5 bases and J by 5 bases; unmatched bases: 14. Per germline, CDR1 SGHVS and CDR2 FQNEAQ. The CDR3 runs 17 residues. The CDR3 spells CASSLLTGGLIHNEQFF. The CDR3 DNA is TGTGCCAGCAGCCTCCTGACGGGAGGGCTTATCCACAATGAGCAGTTCTTC.

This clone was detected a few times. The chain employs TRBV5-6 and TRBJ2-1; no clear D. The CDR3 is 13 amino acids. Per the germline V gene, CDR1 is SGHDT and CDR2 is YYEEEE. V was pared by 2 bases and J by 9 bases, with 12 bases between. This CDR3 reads CASSFLASIEQFF. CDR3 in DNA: TGTGCCAGCAGCTTTCTGGCCAGTATTGAGCAGTTCTTC. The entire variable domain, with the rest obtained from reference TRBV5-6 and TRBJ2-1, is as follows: DAGVTQSPTHLIKTRGQQVTLRCSPKSGHDTVSWYQQALGQGPQFIFQYYEEEERQRGNFPDRFSGHQFPNYSSELNVNALLLGDSALYLCASSFLASIEQFFGPGTRLTVL.

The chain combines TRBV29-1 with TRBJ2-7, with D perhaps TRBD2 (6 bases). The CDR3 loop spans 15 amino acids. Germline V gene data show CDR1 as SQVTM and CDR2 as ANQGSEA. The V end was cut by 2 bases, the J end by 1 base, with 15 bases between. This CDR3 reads CSVELAGSESYEQYF. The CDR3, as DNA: TGCAGCGTTGAACTGGCGGGGTCGGAGTCCTACGAGCAGTACTTC.

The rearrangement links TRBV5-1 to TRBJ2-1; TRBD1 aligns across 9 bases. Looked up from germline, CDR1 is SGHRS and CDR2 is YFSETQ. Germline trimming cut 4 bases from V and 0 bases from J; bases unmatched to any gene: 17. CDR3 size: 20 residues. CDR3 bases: TGCGCCAGCAGCCCCACACAGGGGGCCAAATTTTTGAGCTCCTACAATGAGCAGTTCTTC. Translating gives CASSPTQGAKFLSSYNEQFF.

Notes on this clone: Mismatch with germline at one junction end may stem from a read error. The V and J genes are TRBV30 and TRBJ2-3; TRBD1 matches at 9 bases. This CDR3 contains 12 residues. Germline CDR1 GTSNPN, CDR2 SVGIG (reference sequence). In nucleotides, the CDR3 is TGTGCCTGGACAAGCTGGACAGGGGACCAGAATTTT. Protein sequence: CAWTSWTGDQNF.

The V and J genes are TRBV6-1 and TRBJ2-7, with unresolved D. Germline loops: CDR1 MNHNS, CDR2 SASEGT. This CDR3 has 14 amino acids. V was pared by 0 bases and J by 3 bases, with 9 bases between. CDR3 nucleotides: TGTGCCAGCAGTGAAGCGGGTGTTGGCTACGAGCAGTACTTC. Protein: CASSEAGVGYEQYF.

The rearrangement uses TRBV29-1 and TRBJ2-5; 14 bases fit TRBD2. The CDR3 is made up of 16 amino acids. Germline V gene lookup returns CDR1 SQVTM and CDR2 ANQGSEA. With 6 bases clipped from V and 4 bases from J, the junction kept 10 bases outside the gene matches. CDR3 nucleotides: TGCAGCGTCGTAACGCGACTAGCGGGAGGGGTAGAGACCCAGTACTTC. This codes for CSVVTRLAGGVETQYF.

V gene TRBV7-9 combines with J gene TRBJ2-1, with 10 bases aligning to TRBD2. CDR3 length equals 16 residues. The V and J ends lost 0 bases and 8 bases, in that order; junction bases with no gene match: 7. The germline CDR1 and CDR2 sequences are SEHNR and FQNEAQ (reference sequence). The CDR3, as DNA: TGTGCCAGCAGCTTAGCGCCTAGCGGGAGATTCGATGAGCAGTTCTTC. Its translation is CASSLAPSGRFDEQFF.

The CDR3 coding sequence is TGCGCCAGCAGCCACCGGGACGGAGCCTACGAGCAGTACTTC. Translating it yields CASSHRDGAYEQYF. This chain links TRBV4-1 with TRBJ2-7; perhaps D is TRBD1 or TRBD2 (5 bases each). V was shortened by 3 bases and J by 2 bases, with 11 bases between the two germline ends. Germline loops: CDR1 MGHRA, CDR2 YSYEKL. The CDR3 covers 14 residues.

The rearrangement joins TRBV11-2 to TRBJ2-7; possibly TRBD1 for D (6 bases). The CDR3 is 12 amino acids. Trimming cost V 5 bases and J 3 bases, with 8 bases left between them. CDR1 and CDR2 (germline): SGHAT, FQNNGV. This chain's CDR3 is CASSPQGYEQYF. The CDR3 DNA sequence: TGTGCCAGCAGCCCACAGGGCTACGAGCAGTACTTC.